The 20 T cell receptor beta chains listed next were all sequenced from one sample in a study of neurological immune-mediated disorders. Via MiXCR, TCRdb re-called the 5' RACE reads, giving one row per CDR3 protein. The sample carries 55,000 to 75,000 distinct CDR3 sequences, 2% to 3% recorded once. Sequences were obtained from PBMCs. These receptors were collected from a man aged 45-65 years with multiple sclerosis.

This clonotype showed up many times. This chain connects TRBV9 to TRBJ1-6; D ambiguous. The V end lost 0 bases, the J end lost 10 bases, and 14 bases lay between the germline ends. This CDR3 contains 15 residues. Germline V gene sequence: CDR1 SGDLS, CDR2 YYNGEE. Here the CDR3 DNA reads TGTGCCAGCAGCGTAGGTGTGGTGGGAGGGTCACCCCTCCACTTT. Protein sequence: CASSVGVVGGSPLHF.

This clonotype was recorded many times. The CDR3 nucleotides read TGTGCCAGCAGTTCCCCGGGAGGGACGGATCAGCCCCAGCATTTT. Translated: CASSSPGGTDQPQHF. The V and J genes are TRBV28 and TRBJ1-5, with a possible D match to TRBD1 (5 bases). CDR1 MDHEN and CDR2 SYDVKM come from the germline V gene. This CDR3 is built from 15 residues. The ends were cut back, 4 bases at V and 5 bases at J, with 15 bases in the middle.

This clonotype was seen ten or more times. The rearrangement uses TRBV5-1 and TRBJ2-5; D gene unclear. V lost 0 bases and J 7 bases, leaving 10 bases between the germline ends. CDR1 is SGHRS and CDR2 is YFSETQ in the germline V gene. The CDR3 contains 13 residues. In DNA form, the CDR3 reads TGCGCCAGCAGCTTGGTGGCCCCGGGGACCCAGTACTTC. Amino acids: CASSLVAPGTQYF.

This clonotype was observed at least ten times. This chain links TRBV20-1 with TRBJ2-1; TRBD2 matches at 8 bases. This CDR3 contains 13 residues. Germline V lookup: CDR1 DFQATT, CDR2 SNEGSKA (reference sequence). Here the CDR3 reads CSWLGGGKNEQFF. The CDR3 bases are TGCAGCTGGTTAGGCGGGGGGAAGAATGAGCAGTTCTTC.

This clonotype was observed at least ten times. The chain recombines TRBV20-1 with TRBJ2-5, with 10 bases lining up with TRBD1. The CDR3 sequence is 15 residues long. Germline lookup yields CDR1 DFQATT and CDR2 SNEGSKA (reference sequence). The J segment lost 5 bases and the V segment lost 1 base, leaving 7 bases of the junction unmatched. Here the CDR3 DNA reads TGCAGTGCTAGAGCGGCGGGGGACAGGGGCGAGACCCAGTACTTC. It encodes CSARAAGDRGETQYF.

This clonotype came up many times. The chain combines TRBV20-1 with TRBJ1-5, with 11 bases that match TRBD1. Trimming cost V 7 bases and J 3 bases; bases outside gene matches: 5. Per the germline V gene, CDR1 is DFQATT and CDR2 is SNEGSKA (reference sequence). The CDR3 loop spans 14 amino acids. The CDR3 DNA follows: TGCAGTGTCGGACAGGGGGCCTTCAATCAGCCCCAGCATTTT. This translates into CSVGQGAFNQPQHF.

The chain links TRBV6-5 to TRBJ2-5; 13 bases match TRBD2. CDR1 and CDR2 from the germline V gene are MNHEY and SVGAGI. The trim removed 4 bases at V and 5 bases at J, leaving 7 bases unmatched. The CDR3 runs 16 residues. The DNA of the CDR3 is TGTGCCAGCAGTTTTGAACTAGCGGGGGGGCTTGAGACCCAGTACTTC. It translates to CASSFELAGGLETQYF.

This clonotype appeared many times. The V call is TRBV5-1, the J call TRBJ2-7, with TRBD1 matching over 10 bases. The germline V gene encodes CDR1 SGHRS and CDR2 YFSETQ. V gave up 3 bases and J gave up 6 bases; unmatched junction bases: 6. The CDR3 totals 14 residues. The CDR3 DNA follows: TGCGCCAGCAGCTCGCCGGGACAGGGGTCCGAGCAGTACTTC. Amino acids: CASSSPGQGSEQYF. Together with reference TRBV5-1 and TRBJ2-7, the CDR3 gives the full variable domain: KAGVTQTPRYLIKTRGQQVTLSCSPISGHRSVSWYQQTPGQGLQFLFEYFSETQRNKGNFPGRFSGRQFSNSRSEMNVSTLELGDSALYLCASSSPGQGSEQYFGPGTRLTVT.

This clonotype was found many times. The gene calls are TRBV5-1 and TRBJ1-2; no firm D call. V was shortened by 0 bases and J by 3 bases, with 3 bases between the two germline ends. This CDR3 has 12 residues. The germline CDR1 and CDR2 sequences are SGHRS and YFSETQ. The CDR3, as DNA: TGCGCCAGCAGCTTGGAGGACTATGGCTACACCTTC. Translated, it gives CASSLEDYGYTF.

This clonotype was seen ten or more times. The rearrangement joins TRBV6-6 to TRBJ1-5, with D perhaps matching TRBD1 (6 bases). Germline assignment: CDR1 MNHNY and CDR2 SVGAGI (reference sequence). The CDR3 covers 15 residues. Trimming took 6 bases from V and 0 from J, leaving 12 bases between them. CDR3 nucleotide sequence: TGTGCCAGCAGACCGGGGGACAATAGCAATCAGCCCCAGCATTTT. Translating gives CASRPGDNSNQPQHF.

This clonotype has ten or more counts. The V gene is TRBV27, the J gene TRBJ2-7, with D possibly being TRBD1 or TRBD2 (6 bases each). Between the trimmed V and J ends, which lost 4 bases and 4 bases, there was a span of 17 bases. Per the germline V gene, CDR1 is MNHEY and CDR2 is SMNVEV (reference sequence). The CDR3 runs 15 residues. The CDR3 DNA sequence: TGTGCCAGCAGTTATGTCAACGGGGGCGCATACGAGCAGTACTTC. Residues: CASSYVNGGAYEQYF.

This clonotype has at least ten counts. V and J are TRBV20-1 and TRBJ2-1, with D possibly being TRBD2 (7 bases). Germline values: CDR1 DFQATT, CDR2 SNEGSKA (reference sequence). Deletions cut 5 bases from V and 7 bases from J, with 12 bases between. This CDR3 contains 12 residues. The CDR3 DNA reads TGCAGTGCTGGGGGGGCCTTGAATGAGCAGTTCTTC. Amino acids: CSAGGALNEQFF.

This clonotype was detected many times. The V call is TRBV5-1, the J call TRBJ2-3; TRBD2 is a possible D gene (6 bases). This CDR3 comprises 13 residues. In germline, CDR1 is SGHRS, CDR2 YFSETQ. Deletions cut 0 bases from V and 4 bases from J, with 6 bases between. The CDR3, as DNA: TGCGCCAGCAGCTTGGTAGCGGCAGATACGCAGTATTTT. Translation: CASSLVAADTQYF. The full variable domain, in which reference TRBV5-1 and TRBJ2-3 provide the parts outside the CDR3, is KAGVTQTPRYLIKTRGQQVTLSCSPISGHRSVSWYQQTPGQGLQFLFEYFSETQRNKGNFPGRFSGRQFSNSRSEMNVSTLELGDSALYLCASSLVAADTQYFGPGTRLTVL.

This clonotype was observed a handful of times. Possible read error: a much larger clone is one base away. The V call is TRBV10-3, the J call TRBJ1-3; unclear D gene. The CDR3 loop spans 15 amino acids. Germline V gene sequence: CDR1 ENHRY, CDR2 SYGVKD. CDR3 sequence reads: CAIARDATSGKTIYF. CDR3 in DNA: TGTGCCATCGCCCGAGACGCCACCTCAGGAAAAACCATATATTTT.

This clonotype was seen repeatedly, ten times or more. The CDR3: CASSLGDRVGNQPQHF. CDR3 coding DNA: TGTGCCAGCAGTTTAGGGGACAGGGTCGGCAATCAGCCCCAGCATTTT. The rearrangement joins TRBV28 to TRBJ1-5; TRBD1 agrees at 9 bases. Germline V gene data show CDR1 as MDHEN and CDR2 as SYDVKM. CDR3 length equals 16 residues. V dropped 2 bases and J dropped 2; count of bases not matched to a gene: 4.

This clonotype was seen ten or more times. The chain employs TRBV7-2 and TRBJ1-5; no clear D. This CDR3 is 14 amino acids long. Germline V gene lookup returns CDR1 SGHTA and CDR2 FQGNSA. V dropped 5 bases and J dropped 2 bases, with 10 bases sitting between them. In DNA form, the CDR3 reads TGTGCCAGCAGCCTCATGTGGGGCAATCAGCCCCAGCATTTT. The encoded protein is CASSLMWGNQPQHF.

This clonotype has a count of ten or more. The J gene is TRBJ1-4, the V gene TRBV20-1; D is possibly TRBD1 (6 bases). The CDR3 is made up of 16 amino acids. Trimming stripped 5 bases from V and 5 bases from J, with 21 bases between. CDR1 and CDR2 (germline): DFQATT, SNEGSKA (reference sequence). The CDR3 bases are TGCAGTGCTTCCAGGGACACCCGGGTGGGGAATGAAAAACTGTTTTTT. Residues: CSASRDTRVGNEKLFF.

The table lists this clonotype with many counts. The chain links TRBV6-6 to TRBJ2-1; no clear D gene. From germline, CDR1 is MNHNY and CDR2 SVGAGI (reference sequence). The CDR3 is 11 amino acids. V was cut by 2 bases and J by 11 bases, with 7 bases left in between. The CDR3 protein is CASSYETKQFF. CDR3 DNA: TGTGCCAGCAGTTACGAGACAAAGCAGTTCTTC.

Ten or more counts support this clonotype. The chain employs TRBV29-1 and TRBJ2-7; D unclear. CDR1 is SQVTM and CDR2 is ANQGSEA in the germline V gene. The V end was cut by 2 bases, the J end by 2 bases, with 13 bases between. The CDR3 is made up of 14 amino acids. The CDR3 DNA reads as TGCAGCGTTGAAATACAGAGCAAAACCTACGAGCAGTACTTC. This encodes CSVEIQSKTYEQYF.

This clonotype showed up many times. For the CDR3, the DNA is TGCAGTGCTACCCCCACTAGCGGGGGATACAATGAGCAGTTCTTC. Protein: CSATPTSGGYNEQFF. The genes are TRBV20-1 and TRBJ2-1, with 11 bases lining up with TRBD2. V shed 4 bases, J shed 4 bases, and the junction held 6 bases outside the gene matches. The CDR3 sequence is 15 residues long. Germline V gives CDR1 DFQATT, CDR2 SNEGSKA (reference sequence).